The present T cell receptor (beta chain) was sequenced within a study of cytomegalovirus exposure and HLA in healthy donors. About the study: Falling in the Caucasian-associated ancestry cluster were 65% to 90% of under 500 genotyped donors.

In the PCR, 60 Vbeta and 13 Jbeta primers were used. Libraries were prepared by immunoSEQ multiplex PCR; TCRdb keeps only in-frame clonotypes and omits some of them. The sample records some 110,000 clones, roughly 80% being singletons. Sampled while nominally healthy, donors likely had unrecorded immune exposures. Points from the study as a whole: Cytomegalovirus association was listed for under 200 TCR beta chains. In a later analysis, at a false discovery rate of 0.05, over 15,000 TCR beta sequences matched HLA alleles.

This clone was seen a handful of times. What it recognizes is unknown. CDR3 length equals 15 residues. The germline gives CDR1 MNHNS, CDR2 SASEGT. The J segment lost 10 bases and the V segment lost 0 bases, leaving 3 bases of the junction unmatched. This chain uses TRBV6-1 with TRBJ1-6, with 10 bases that match TRBD1. This TCR derives from a man aged 60 to 69 in good health and CMV-seronegative. The sequenced material came from PBMCs. The CDR3 coding sequence is TGTGCCAGCAGTGAAGCGACAGGGGGCGGGTCACCCCTCCACTTT. Amino acids: CASSEATGGGSPLHF.